A single sample is the source of the 8 T cell receptor beta chains below, sequenced in a study of T cell repertoires in cytomegalovirus infection. One entry per CDR3 protein, called by TCRdb with MiXCR from the reads. The table lists approximately 200,000 distinct CDR3 sequences, approximately 30% of them singletons, with 31% in the top ten. Material for sequencing was PBMCs. These receptor sequences come from a human donor in good health (CMV status not recorded). Some clones in this sample may be carry-over from other donors' samples.

V and J are TRBV3-1 and TRBJ1-1; D gene uncertain. Germline CDR1 reads LGHDT; CDR2 reads YNNKEL (reference sequence). The CDR3 loop spans 11 amino acids. Trimming took 1 base from V and 8 from J, leaving 5 bases between them. CDR3 nucleotide sequence: TGTGCCAGCAGCCAAGGGGGAGAAGCTTTCTTT. Translated, it gives CASSQGGEAFF.

The rearrangement uses TRBV19 and TRBJ1-5, with D hard to call. CDR1 is LNHDA and CDR2 is SQIVND in the germline V gene (reference sequence). The CDR3 is 15 residues long. V was shortened by 3 bases and J by 0 bases, with 9 bases between the two germline ends. The CDR3 DNA follows: TGTGCCAGTAGTATTTCGGTCGGTAGCAATCAGCCCCAGCATTTT. This gives the protein CASSISVGSNQPQHF.

This chain links TRBV19 with TRBJ2-1; the D call may be TRBD1 or TRBD2 (5 bases each). Germline CDR1 reads LNHDA; CDR2 reads SQIVND (reference sequence). V was trimmed by 3 bases and J by 5 bases, leaving 8 bases between them. The length of the CDR3 is 13 residues. CDR3 residues: CASSIEGHNEQFF. The CDR3 DNA sequence: TGTGCCAGTAGTATCGAGGGGCACAATGAGCAGTTCTTC.

V and J are TRBV11-2 and TRBJ2-6; possible D gene TRBD2, 6 bases. The ends were cut back, 5 bases at V and 1 base at J, with 12 bases in the middle. The CDR3 is 16 residues long. The V gene's germline CDR1 is SGHAT and CDR2 FQNNGV. This CDR3 reads CASSQRGKSGANVLTF. DNA of the CDR3: TGTGCCAGCAGCCAACGGGGGAAATCTGGGGCCAACGTCCTGACTTTC. Full variable domain (missing parts from reference TRBV11-2 and TRBJ2-6): EAGVAQSPRYKIIEKRQSVAFWCNPISGHATLYWYQQILGQGPKLLIQFQNNGVVDDSQLPKDRFSAERLKGVDSTLKIQPAKLEDSAVYLCASSQRGKSGANVLTFGAGSRLTVL.

The chain has TRBV19 and TRBJ1-5, with no clear D. V gave up 3 bases and J gave up 7 bases, with 7 bases separating them. Germline V gene lookup returns CDR1 LNHDA and CDR2 SQIVND (reference sequence). The CDR3 extends over 12 amino acids. In DNA, the CDR3 is TGTGCCAGTAGTATCCTTACCCAGCCCCAGCATTTT. This gives the protein CASSILTQPQHF.

The chain employs TRBV25-1 and TRBJ1-4, with 12 bases fitting TRBD1. This CDR3 has 18 residues. J gave up 0 bases and V 4 bases, and 6 bases lay outside the gene matches. In germline, CDR1 is MGHDK, CDR2 SYGVNS. CDR3 region: CASSAPGQGAATNEKLFF. The CDR3 DNA is TGTGCCAGCAGTGCGCCGGGACAGGGGGCAGCAACTAATGAAAAACTGTTTTTT.

The table lists this clonotype with many counts. This rearrangement joins TRBV7-2 to TRBJ1-4; D is unclear. CDR1 is SGHTA and CDR2 is FQGNSA in the germline V gene. Between the trimmed V and J ends, which lost 1 base and 4 bases, there was a span of 10 bases. This CDR3 has 15 amino acids. The CDR3 region has the DNA TGTGCCAGCAGCTTAGAAGACACCTTTAATGAAAAACTGTTTTTT. It codes for CASSLEDTFNEKLFF.

The J gene is TRBJ1-5, the V gene TRBV2; a weak D match, TRBD1 (6 bases). This CDR3 spans 15 amino acids. CDR1 is SNHLY and CDR2 is FYNNEI in the germline V gene. V was shortened by 6 bases and J by 7 bases, with 19 bases between the two germline ends. CDR3 region: CASRAGRTGTQPQHF. CDR3 DNA sequence: TGTGCCAGCAGAGCAGGTCGCACAGGGACCCAGCCCCAGCATTTT.